Each of the 12 T cell receptor beta chains below was sequenced from the same sample in a study of cytomegalovirus exposure and HLA in healthy donors. PCR involved 60 Vbeta and 13 Jbeta primers. The table came from immunoSEQ multiplex PCR; TCRdb's copy has only in-frame clones and leaves some out. The table includes roughly 130,000 clones, just under 75% detected once. The sample taken for sequencing was PBMCs. Source of these receptors: a man aged 35 to 55 in good health and CMV-seropositive.

The genes are TRBV7-9 and TRBJ2-3; the match to TRBD2 covers 13 bases. Unmatched junction bases numbered 6, after V lost 1 base and J lost 2 bases. From germline, CDR1 is SEHNR and CDR2 FQNEAQ (reference sequence). The CDR3 sequence is 18 residues long. The DNA for the CDR3 is TGTGCCAGCAGCTTAGGGGGGACTAGCGGGACACTCACAGATACGCAGTATTTT. Translated, it gives CASSLGGTSGTLTDTQYF.

The chain combines TRBV5-1 with TRBJ2-1; D unresolved. Between the trimmed V and J ends, which lost 5 bases and 0 bases, there was a span of 6 bases. This CDR3 is 13 amino acids long. Germline loops: CDR1 SGHRS, CDR2 YFSETQ. This chain's CDR3 is CASRTGSYNEQFF. CDR3 nucleotide sequence: TGCGCCAGCAGAACGGGCTCCTACAATGAGCAGTTCTTC.

This clone was detected once. The V and J genes are TRBV6-1 and TRBJ2-1, with 11 bases aligning to TRBD1. The CDR3 loop spans 13 amino acids. Germline CDR1 MNHNS, CDR2 SASEGT. V shed 8 bases, J shed 7 bases, and the junction held 4 bases outside the gene matches. The CDR3 spells CASRGQGENEQFF. In DNA, the CDR3 is TGTGCCAGCCGGGGACAGGGGGAAAATGAGCAGTTCTTC.

V is TRBV28 and J is TRBJ2-4; D possibly corresponds to TRBD2 (7 bases). CDR3 length equals 16 residues. CDR1 and CDR2 from the germline V gene are MDHEN and SYDVKM. Trimming took 3 bases from V and 3 from J, leaving 15 bases between them. The DNA of the CDR3 is TGTGCCAGCAGTTTGGGGGGGGCGGGTGACAAAAACATTCAGTACTTC. Its translation is CASSLGGAGDKNIQYF.

The rearrangement links TRBV5-1 to TRBJ1-2; no clear D. The V gene lost 3 bases and the J gene lost 4 bases, with 10 bases spanning the gap. The germline gives CDR1 SGHRS, CDR2 YFSETQ. The CDR3 has 13 residues. This CDR3 reads CASSSDLSYGYTF. The CDR3 nucleotides are TGCGCCAGCAGCTCTGACTTGTCCTATGGCTACACCTTC.

This chain uses TRBV5-6 with TRBJ2-3; 7 bases are a match to TRBD1. V lost 4 bases and J lost 8; bases outside the gene matches: 16. Germline loops: CDR1 SGHDT, CDR2 YYEEEE. The CDR3 is 16 amino acids. In DNA form, the CDR3 reads TGTGCCAGCAGCCCCCCAGGGGGACATTGGGGAGCTACGCAGTATTTT. It is translated as CASSPPGGHWGATQYF.

This clone was picked up a small number of times. The rearrangement links TRBV9 to TRBJ2-2; D perhaps matches TRBD2 (6 bases). This CDR3 has 14 amino acids. Per the germline V gene, CDR1 is SGDLS and CDR2 is YYNGEE. Trimming cost V 0 bases and J 4 bases, with 7 bases left between them. The CDR3 DNA is TGTGCCAGCAGCGTAGTCGGGGGCACCGGGGAGCTGTTTTTT. Translated: CASSVVGGTGELFF.

This chain uses TRBV28 with TRBJ2-5, with TRBD1 as a possible D gene (6 bases). This CDR3 has 15 amino acids. CDR1 and CDR2 from the germline V gene are MDHEN and SYDVKM. Trimming shortened V by 1 base and J by 2 bases, and 11 bases separated the two germline ends. CDR3 protein: CASSLFMGTQETQYF. CDR3 DNA sequence: TGTGCCAGCAGTTTATTTATGGGGACACAAGAGACCCAGTACTTC.

The rearrangement uses TRBV7-2 and TRBJ2-5; 10 bases fit TRBD2. CDR3 length: 15 amino acids. Trimming at V came to 1 base and at J to 5 bases, leaving 4 bases not matched to a gene. Germline CDR1 reads SGHTA; CDR2 reads FQGNSA. In DNA form, the CDR3 reads TGTGCCAGCAGCTTAGGGCTAGCGGGAGTGGAGACCCAGTACTTC. It translates to CASSLGLAGVETQYF.

The CDR3 nucleotides are TGTGCCAGCAGTTCCCCACAGGGGATCTTCTACGAGCAGTACTTC. Translated: CASSSPQGIFYEQYF. V is TRBV28 and J is TRBJ2-7; 7 bases align to TRBD1. The length of the CDR3 is 15 residues. V trimming: 4 bases; J trimming: 3 bases; junction bases outside the gene matches: 9. Germline values: CDR1 MDHEN, CDR2 SYDVKM.

The J gene is TRBJ1-5, the V gene TRBV6-1; D might be TRBD1 (5 bases). The length of the CDR3 is 12 residues. Germline V gene data show CDR1 as MNHNS and CDR2 as SASEGT. Trimming removed 6 bases from V and 6 bases from J, with 9 bases in between. The CDR3 nucleotides are TGTGCCAGCAGGACTAGGGGTCAGCCCCAGCATTTT. This sequence encodes CASRTRGQPQHF.

This clone has only one observation. J is TRBJ1-1 and V is TRBV2; 11 nucleotides align to TRBD1. Germline V gene sequence: CDR1 SNHLY, CDR2 FYNNEI. The length of the CDR3 is 16 residues. V gave up 8 bases and J gave up 5 bases; unmatched junction bases: 13. The CDR3 DNA follows: TGTGCCAGCCCAAGTCGGGTGGGGACAGGGGGGACTGAAGCTTTCTTT. This encodes CASPSRVGTGGTEAFF.